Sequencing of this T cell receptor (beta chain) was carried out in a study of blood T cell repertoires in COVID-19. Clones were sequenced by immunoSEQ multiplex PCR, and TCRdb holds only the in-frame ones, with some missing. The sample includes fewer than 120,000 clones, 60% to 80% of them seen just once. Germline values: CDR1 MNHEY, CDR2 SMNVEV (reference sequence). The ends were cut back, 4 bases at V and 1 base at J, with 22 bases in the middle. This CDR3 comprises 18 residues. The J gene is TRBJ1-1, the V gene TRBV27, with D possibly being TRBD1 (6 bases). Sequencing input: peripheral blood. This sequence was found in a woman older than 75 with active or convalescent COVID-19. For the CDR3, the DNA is TGTGCCAGCAGTTACCACGGGGGGGCAGCGTACTCGAACACTGAAGCTTTCTTT. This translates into CASSYHGGAAYSNTEAFF.